One and the same sample provided the 8 T cell receptor beta chains below, sequenced in a study of T cells in Graves' hyperthyroidism and ophthalmopathy. TCR beta CDR3 regions were amplified from RNA. An initial round of RT-PCR targeting the TCR CDR3 relied on the HTBI primer set. TCRdb recomputed calls from the multiplex PCR reads with MiXCR, one row per CDR3 protein. Of around 300,000 distinct CDR3 sequences in the sample, roughly 15% were seen once. Sequenced sample: blood. The source is a woman aged 45-59 years with Graves' hyperthyroidism that later progressed to Graves' ophthalmopathy.

This clonotype was counted only a few times. The V and J genes are TRBV19 and TRBJ1-3; D is ambiguous. The CDR3 has 16 amino acids. The germline gives CDR1 LNHDA, CDR2 SQIVND (reference sequence). V dropped 7 bases and J dropped 1 base, with 17 bases sitting between them. CDR3 in DNA: TGTGCCAGTACGCGCACAGCCCTTAATTCTGGAAACACCATATATTTT. It translates to CASTRTALNSGNTIYF.

This clonotype was seen at least ten times. The chain's CDR3 is CASSSGTFNNEQFF. Written as DNA, the CDR3 is TGCGCCAGCAGCTCGGGGACCTTCAACAATGAGCAGTTCTTC. The chain uses TRBV5-1 and TRBJ2-1; possibly TRBD1 or TRBD2 for D (5 bases each). The V end lost 3 bases, the J end lost 5 bases, and 12 bases lay between the germline ends. Germline CDR1 reads SGHRS; CDR2 reads YFSETQ. This CDR3 is built from 14 residues.

This clonotype was observed many times. J is TRBJ1-5 and V is TRBV30; 8 bases map to TRBD1. Losses at the gene ends were 3 bases for V and 4 bases for J; bases not matched to a gene: 8. There are 15 residues in the CDR3. Germline assignment: CDR1 GTSNPN and CDR2 SVGIG (reference sequence). DNA of the CDR3: TGTGCCTGGAGACCCGGGACAGGAGGAAATCAGCCCCAGCATTTT. It specifies CAWRPGTGGNQPQHF.

Many counts were recorded for this clonotype. This chain connects TRBV15 to TRBJ2-7; TRBD2 matches 11 bases. This CDR3 is built from 18 residues. CDR1 LNHNV and CDR2 YYDKDF come from the germline V gene (reference sequence). The trim removed 3 bases at V and 1 base at J, leaving 11 bases unmatched. The CDR3 DNA reads as TGTGCCACCAGCAGTAAGATTCGACTAGCGGGGAAATCCTACGAGCAGTACTTC. It codes for CATSSKIRLAGKSYEQYF. The variable domain in full, completed from reference TRBV15 and TRBJ2-7, reads DAMVIQNPRYQVTQFGKPVTLSCSQTLNHNVMYWYQQKSSQAPKLLFHYYDKDFNNEADTPDNFQSRRPNTSFCFLDIRSPGLGDTAMYLCATSSKIRLAGKSYEQYFGPGTRLTVT.

This clonotype occurred many times. The chain is built from TRBV7-2 and TRBJ2-7; no reliable D call. Trimming removed 1 base from V and 0 bases from J, with 7 bases in between. Germline CDR1 reads SGHTA; CDR2 reads FQGNSA. The CDR3 is made up of 14 amino acids. The CDR3 nucleotides are TGTGCCAGCAGCTTAGAGCCGGCCTCCTACGAGCAGTACTTC. Its translation is CASSLEPASYEQYF.

This clonotype was counted only a few times. V gene TRBV4-1 combines with J gene TRBJ1-2; D is unresolved. Trimming cost V 0 bases and J 3 bases, with 20 bases left between them. The V gene's germline CDR1 is MGHRA and CDR2 YSYEKL. This CDR3 is built from 18 residues. CDR3 region: CASSQDQPGSPGDYGYTF. The DNA of the CDR3 is TGCGCCAGCAGCCAAGATCAGCCGGGCTCCCCCGGGGACTATGGCTACACCTTC.

This rearrangement joins TRBV5-1 to TRBJ1-1; 7 positions agree with TRBD1. CDR1 is SGHRS and CDR2 is YFSETQ in the germline V gene. V dropped 6 bases and J dropped 2; count of bases not matched to a gene: 4. The CDR3 runs 13 residues. CDR3 nucleotide sequence: TGCGCCAGCAAGACAGGGATAAACACTGAAGCTTTCTTT. This encodes CASKTGINTEAFF.

As for this clonotype: An end of the junction differs from the germline gene, which may be a read error. The chain employs TRBV2 and TRBJ2-5, with no clear D. The CDR3 contains 8 residues. From germline, CDR1 is SNHLY and CDR2 FYNNEI. CDR3 nucleotides: TGTGCCAGCAGGGCCCAGGCCTTC. It yields the protein CASRAQAF.